Sequencing of this T cell receptor (beta chain) was carried out in a study of shared clonotypes between healthy human individuals. The CDR3 has 19 residues. Trimming took 2 bases from V and 0 from J; bases not matched to a gene: 11. This clone was seen more than once but under ten times. Libraries were prepared by immunoSEQ multiplex PCR; TCRdb keeps only in-frame clonotypes and omits some of them. The repertoire holds 85,000 to 100,000 clones, with approximately 63% as singletons. The sample comprised memory CD8+ T cells sorted from blood. Subset reported: CD45RO+ cells pooled with CCR7-negative TemRA cells. The chain uses TRBV23-1 and TRBJ2-1, with 9 positions matching TRBD2. TRBV23-1 is assigned to the ORF class and has an uncertain function. This sequence was found in a man aged 25 to 40 in good health. CDR3 bases: TGCGCCAGCAGTCAAGCCCCGAGACTAGCGGAGAGCTCCTACAATGAGCAGTTCTTC. Translated: CASSQAPRLAESSYNEQFF.